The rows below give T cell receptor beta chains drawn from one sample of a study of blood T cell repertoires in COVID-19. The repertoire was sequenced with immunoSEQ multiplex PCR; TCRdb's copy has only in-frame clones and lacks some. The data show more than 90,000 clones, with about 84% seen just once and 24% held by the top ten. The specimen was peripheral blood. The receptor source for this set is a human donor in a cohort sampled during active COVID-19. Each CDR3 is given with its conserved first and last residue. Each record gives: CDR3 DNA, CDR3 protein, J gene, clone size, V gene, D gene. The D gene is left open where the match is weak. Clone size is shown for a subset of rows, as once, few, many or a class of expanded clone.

TGTGCCAGCAGCTTGGCAGGACAGGGCTATCGATCCCGCGAGCAGTACTTC | CASSLAGQGYRSREQYF | TRBJ2-7 | NA | TRBV5-4 | TRBD1
TGTGCCAGCTCACCAGGGGGGGAAGAGACCCAGTACTTC | CASSPGGEETQYF | TRBJ2-5 | NA | TRBV18 | TRBD2
TGTGCCAGCAGTGAAGTCCCCTTAACAATGGGGGCCACTGAAGCTTTCTTT | CASSEVPLTMGATEAFF | TRBJ1-1 | NA | TRBV6-1 | NA
TGTGCCAGCAGCTACCGACAGGAATTTTCCTACGAGCAGTACTTC | CASSYRQEFSYEQYF | TRBJ2-7 | NA | TRBV7-9 | NA
TGTGCCAGCAGACCCAATACGAGCCCCGGCTACAATGAGCAGTTCTTC | CASRPNTSPGYNEQFF | TRBJ2-1 | NA | TRBV27 | NA
TGTGCCAGCGGGGATGACAGGGGCCCTCTAAGGCTGTTTTTT | CASGDDRGPLRLFF | TRBJ2-2 | once | TRBV6-6 | TRBD1
TGTGCCAGCTCACCTGACCATGTGGGGGGAGAAAAACTGTTTTTT | CASSPDHVGGEKLFF | TRBJ1-4 | NA | TRBV18 | NA
TGTGCCAGCAGTCCCGCCGGGACAGGGGGCTCTGAAGCTTTCTTT | CASSPAGTGGSEAFF | TRBJ1-1 | NA | TRBV28 | TRBD1
TGTGCCAGCTTCCTGACAGGGAACTATGGCTACACCTTC | CASFLTGNYGYTF | TRBJ1-2 | NA | TRBV12-3/TRBV12-4 | TRBD1
TGTGCCAGCAGTTTTCACGGGGTCTCAGCTTTCTTT | CASSFHGVSAFF | TRBJ1-1 | NA | TRBV12-3/TRBV12-4 | NA
TGTGCCAGCAGTTGGGACAATAGGAACACTGAAGCTTTCTTT | CASSWDNRNTEAFF | TRBJ1-1 | NA | TRBV6-1 | NA
TGTGCCAGCAGTGCCGGGACAGGCTCTGGGGGTAGCAATCAGCCCCAGCATTTT | CASSAGTGSGGSNQPQHF | TRBJ1-5 | NA | TRBV27 | TRBD1
TGTGCCAGCAGCTTTCAGGGAAACAATGAGCAGTTCTTC | CASSFQGNNEQFF | TRBJ2-1 | NA | TRBV7-9 | NA
TGTGCCAGCAGCCGTGGAGTGGTAACTGAAGCTTTCTTT | CASSRGVVTEAFF | TRBJ1-1 | once | TRBV11-3 | NA